The sequence of this TCR beta chain was determined in a study of blood T cell repertoires in COVID-19. V trimming: 4 bases; J trimming: 6 bases; junction bases outside the gene matches: 4. The length of the CDR3 is 14 residues. Per germline, CDR1 SGHDT and CDR2 YYEEEE. Only in-frame clones appear in the TCRdb table, and some are missing; sequencing was by immunoSEQ multiplex PCR. The table includes roughly 11,000 clones, about 88% detected once. The sample was peripheral blood. V and J are TRBV5-6 and TRBJ2-2; 9 bases map to TRBD1. This receptor was taken from a woman aged 55-70 years with active COVID-19. CDR3 DNA: TGTGCCAGCAGCCTACGACAGGGGGCCGGGGAGCTGTTTTTT. Amino acids: CASSLRQGAGELFF.